The 23 T cell receptor beta chains presented below share a single source sample, sequenced in a study of blood T cell repertoires in COVID-19. Some clones are missing from TCRdb's copy, which holds only in-frame ones; the method was immunoSEQ multiplex PCR. Of over 150,000 clones in the sample, around four fifths were seen once. Sample: peripheral blood. The receptor source for this set is a woman aged 35 to 49 with COVID-19, enrolled during active disease.

The chain employs TRBV5-1 and TRBJ2-3; D is uncertain. Trimming stripped 4 bases from V and 2 bases from J, with 20 bases between. CDR1 SGHRS and CDR2 YFSETQ come from the germline V gene. The CDR3 spans 17 residues. The CDR3 nucleotides are TGCGCCAGCAGCCCCCTCTCAACAGCACTGAACACAGATACGCAGTATTTT. This codes for CASSPLSTALNTDTQYF.

The chain carries TRBV9 and TRBJ2-1; 7 bases are shared with TRBD2. V lost 2 bases, J lost 2 bases, and 7 bases stayed unmatched. This CDR3 is built from 16 residues. Germline V lookup: CDR1 SGDLS, CDR2 YYNGEE. This chain's CDR3 is CASSVLGGGAYNEQFF. The CDR3 DNA is TGTGCCAGCAGCGTTTTAGGCGGGGGAGCCTACAATGAGCAGTTCTTC.

This clone has just one count. V and J are TRBV21-1 and TRBJ2-6; TRBD1 reflects the table's D call only, with no check against the DNA. TRBV21-1 is a pseudogene segment. The CDR3 runs to 20 residues. This CDR3 reads CASSLEAYDRPQGGANVLTF. CDR3 coding DNA: TGTGCCAGCAGCCTCGAGGCTTACGACAGGCCCCAGGGTGGGGCCAACGTCCTGACTTTC.

The V gene is TRBV29-1, the J gene TRBJ2-7, with 8 positions matching TRBD2. The CDR3 consists of 10 residues. The V gene end was trimmed by 4 bases and the J gene end by 11 bases; junction bases not matched to a gene: 4. Per germline, CDR1 SQVTM and CDR2 ANQGSEA. This chain's CDR3 is CSVALREEYF. CDR3 sequence (DNA): TGCAGCGTTGCGTTGCGGGAGGAGTACTTC.

The chain joins TRBV5-1 to TRBJ2-7; D unclear. The V end lost 6 bases, the J end lost 2 bases, and 6 bases lay between the germline ends. This CDR3 spans 11 amino acids. The germline CDR1 and CDR2 sequences are SGHRS and YFSETQ. CDR3 region: CASTDTYEQYF. Written as DNA, the CDR3 is TGCGCCAGCACAGATACCTACGAGCAGTACTTC.

The chain uses TRBV5-1 and TRBJ2-7, with 11 bases aligning to TRBD2. Trimming at V came to 5 bases and at J to 2 bases, leaving 9 bases not matched to a gene. The CDR3 is made up of 16 amino acids. Germline V gives CDR1 SGHRS, CDR2 YFSETQ. The CDR3 nucleotides read TGCGCCAGCAGTCCGGGGGGGACTAGCGGTCCCTACGAGCAGTACTTC. Translating gives CASSPGGTSGPYEQYF. Full variable domain (rest looked up from reference TRBV5-1 and TRBJ2-7): KAGVTQTPRYLIKTRGQQVTLSCSPISGHRSVSWYQQTPGQGLQFLFEYFSETQRNKGNFPGRFSGRQFSNSRSEMNVSTLELGDSALYLCASSPGGTSGPYEQYFGPGTRLTVT.

The chain combines TRBV27 with TRBJ2-3, with D maybe TRBD1 (6 bases). The V and J ends lost 7 bases and 4 bases respectively, with 33 bases between them. Germline CDR1 and CDR2: MNHEY and SMNVEV (reference sequence). The CDR3 totals 20 residues. The CDR3 bases are TGTGCCAGCAAGGGATCACCCCGGGACATCCCTCGATCCGGGGCAGATACGCAGTATTTT. Its translation is CASKGSPRDIPRSGADTQYF.

The V call is TRBV4-2, the J call TRBJ2-7; 7 nucleotides agree with TRBD1. The germline V gene encodes CDR1 LGHNA and CDR2 YNFKEQ. This CDR3 has 18 amino acids. Trimming at V came to 3 bases and at J to 1 base, leaving 15 bases not matched to a gene. The CDR3 DNA reads TGTGCCAGCAGCCAGATACAGGGGTCCCCGGGGTTATCCTACGAGCAGTACTTC. This sequence encodes CASSQIQGSPGLSYEQYF.

With regard to this clone: The sample has other DNA sequences that encode this CDR3 too. The gene calls are TRBV5-6 and TRBJ1-2, with 7 bases that match TRBD1. CDR3 length equals 14 residues. Germline V gives CDR1 SGHDT, CDR2 YYEEEE. The ends lost 0 bases at V and 1 base at J; junction bases unmatched: 0. The CDR3 DNA follows: TGTGCCAGCAGCTTGGGACAGGGTAACTATGGCTACACCTTC. Its protein product is CASSLGQGNYGYTF.

J is TRBJ1-2 and V is TRBV19; no reliable D call. The V end was cut by 5 bases, the J end by 0 bases, with 13 bases between. Germline CDR1 is LNHDA and CDR2 is SQIVND (reference sequence). The length of the CDR3 is 15 residues. CDR3 sequence: CASSAERLANYGYTF. As DNA, the CDR3 is TGTGCCAGTAGTGCGGAAAGGTTAGCTAACTATGGCTACACCTTC.

This sequence joins TRBV28 and TRBJ2-4; 7 bases agree with TRBD2. Germline values: CDR1 MDHEN, CDR2 SYDVKM. Trimming took 2 bases from V and 5 from J; bases not matched to a gene: 6. CDR3 length: 15 amino acids. CDR3 DNA sequence: TGTGCCAGCAGTTTACCCGCTAGCGGAGAAAACATTCAGTACTTC. This translates into CASSLPASGENIQYF.

V usage is TRBV2 and J usage is TRBJ2-2; possible D gene TRBD2, 5 bases. In germline, CDR1 is SNHLY, CDR2 FYNNEI. Trimming left V 6 bases short and J 5 bases short, with 13 bases between. The CDR3 is 14 residues long. The CDR3, as DNA: TGTGCCAGCAGATGGGGAGCCGGGACCGGGGAGCTGTTTTTT. Its protein is CASRWGAGTGELFF.

This sequence joins TRBV19 and TRBJ1-5; D gene unclear. The CDR3 length is 17 residues. V was pared by 7 bases and J by 4 bases, with 23 bases between. The germline V gene has CDR1 LNHDA and CDR2 SQIVND (reference sequence). The CDR3 sequence is CASTPEAIRVSNQPQHF. The CDR3 region has the DNA TGTGCCAGTACCCCCGAGGCGATTCGGGTATCAAATCAGCCCCAGCATTTT.

This chain connects TRBV18 to TRBJ1-1, with TRBD1 matching 7 bases. Trimming at V came to 4 bases and at J to 8 bases, leaving 4 bases not matched to a gene. The CDR3 runs 12 residues. Germline CDR1 reads KGHSH; CDR2 reads LQKENI. The CDR3 coding sequence is TGTGCCAGCTCACTTGGGACAGACGAAGCTTTCTTT. Translated: CASSLGTDEAFF.

The V and J genes are TRBV5-1 and TRBJ2-3, with 16 nucleotides matching TRBD2. This CDR3 region has 19 residues. V was clipped by 4 bases and J by 4 bases; unmatched bases: 12. The germline V gene encodes CDR1 SGHRS and CDR2 YFSETQ. This CDR3 reads CASSTGLAGGPGRADTQYF. The CDR3 DNA is TGCGCCAGCAGCACGGGACTAGCGGGGGGGCCGGGGCGAGCAGATACGCAGTATTTT.

This clone was recorded only once. V is TRBV27 and J is TRBJ1-5; no clear D. This CDR3 spans 16 amino acids. Germline V CDR1 and CDR2: MNHEY, SMNVEV (reference sequence). Trimming shortened V by 0 bases and J by 0 bases, and 9 bases separated the two germline ends. CDR3 DNA: TGTGCCAGCAGTTTATCGGCCAGGTATAGCAATCAGCCCCAGCATTTT. This codes for CASSLSARYSNQPQHF.

The rearrangement joins TRBV11-2 to TRBJ1-2; D ambiguous. CDR1 is SGHAT, CDR2 FQNNGV, per germline. This CDR3 has 11 residues. The V end was cut by 3 bases, the J end by 7 bases, with 6 bases between. DNA of the CDR3: TGTGCCAGCAGCTTCGGTGTTGGCTACACCTTC. Translation gives CASSFGVGYTF.

V is TRBV7-6 and J is TRBJ1-3, with TRBD1 identical over 9 bases. J gave up 2 bases and V 7 bases, and 12 bases lay outside the gene matches. There are 17 residues in the CDR3. Germline values: CDR1 SGHVS, CDR2 FNYEAQ. The CDR3 region is CASTLRAGQGTGNTIYF. Here the CDR3 DNA reads TGTGCCAGCACCCTTAGGGCCGGACAGGGGACTGGAAACACCATATATTTT.

The chain carries TRBV4-1 and TRBJ1-2, with 12 bases matching TRBD1. V shed 2 bases and J 4 bases; nucleotides not matched to a gene: 17. The CDR3 spans 20 residues. Germline CDR1 and CDR2: MGHRA and YSYEKL. The chain's CDR3 is CASSQPPSGTGGASGYGYTF. The CDR3 bases are TGCGCCAGCAGCCAACCTCCCTCGGGGACAGGGGGCGCGAGTGGCTATGGCTACACCTTC.

This sequence joins TRBV7-9 and TRBJ1-2; the D is unclear. This CDR3 has 13 amino acids. Germline V gene sequence: CDR1 SEHNR, CDR2 FQNEAQ (reference sequence). The V and J ends lost 1 base and 5 bases respectively, with 8 bases between them. CDR3 sequence (DNA): TGTGCCAGCAGCTTAGACAGAAGTTATGGCTACACCTTC. It translates to CASSLDRSYGYTF.

The gene calls are TRBV27 and TRBJ1-5; possible D gene TRBD1, 5 bases. V lost 0 bases, J lost 3 bases, and 12 bases lay in between. Germline V CDR1 and CDR2: MNHEY, SMNVEV (reference sequence). The CDR3 consists of 16 residues. DNA of the CDR3: TGTGCCAGCAGTTTATCGACGACAGCCACCAATCAGCCCCAGCATTTT. Protein sequence: CASSLSTTATNQPQHF.

This clone was seen a few times. CDR3 protein: CASSLQQGANSPLHF. The CDR3 DNA is TGTGCCAGCAGTCTACAACAGGGGGCAAATTCACCCCTCCACTTT. The chain recombines TRBV6-5 with TRBJ1-6, with 9 nucleotides matching TRBD1. This CDR3 has 15 amino acids. The germline CDR1 and CDR2 sequences are MNHEY and SVGAGI. V dropped 5 bases and J dropped 7; count of bases not matched to a gene: 6.

This chain links TRBV9 with TRBJ1-2, with 8 bases aligning to TRBD1. J lost 5 bases, V lost 3 bases, and 21 bases had no gene match. This CDR3 comprises 19 residues. Germline V gene lookup returns CDR1 SGDLS and CDR2 YYNGEE. CDR3 residues: CASSAPRGQGKVGLYGYTF. In nucleotides, the CDR3 is TGTGCCAGCAGCGCCCCCCGAGGACAGGGAAAAGTGGGTCTTTATGGCTACACCTTC.